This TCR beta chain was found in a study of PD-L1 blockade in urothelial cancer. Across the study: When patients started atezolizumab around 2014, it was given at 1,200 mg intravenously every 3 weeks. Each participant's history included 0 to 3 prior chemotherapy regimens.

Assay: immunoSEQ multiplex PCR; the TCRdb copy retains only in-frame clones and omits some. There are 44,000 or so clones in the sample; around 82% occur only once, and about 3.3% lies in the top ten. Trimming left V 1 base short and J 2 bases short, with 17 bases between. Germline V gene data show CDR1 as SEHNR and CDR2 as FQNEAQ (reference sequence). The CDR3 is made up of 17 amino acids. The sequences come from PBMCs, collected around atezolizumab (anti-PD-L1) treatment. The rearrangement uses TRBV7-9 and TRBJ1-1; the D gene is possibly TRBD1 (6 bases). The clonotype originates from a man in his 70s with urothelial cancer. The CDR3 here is CASSLVVGAGSNTEAFF. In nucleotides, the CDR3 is TGTGCCAGCAGCTTAGTGGTGGGGGCAGGTTCCAACACTGAAGCTTTCTTT. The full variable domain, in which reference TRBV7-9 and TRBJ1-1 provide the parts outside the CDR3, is DTGVSQNPRHKITKRGQNVTFRCDPISEHNRLYWYRQTLGQGPEFLTYFQNEAQLEKSRLLSDRFSAERPKGSFSTLEIQRTEQGDSAMYLCASSLVVGAGSNTEAFFGQGTRLTVV.